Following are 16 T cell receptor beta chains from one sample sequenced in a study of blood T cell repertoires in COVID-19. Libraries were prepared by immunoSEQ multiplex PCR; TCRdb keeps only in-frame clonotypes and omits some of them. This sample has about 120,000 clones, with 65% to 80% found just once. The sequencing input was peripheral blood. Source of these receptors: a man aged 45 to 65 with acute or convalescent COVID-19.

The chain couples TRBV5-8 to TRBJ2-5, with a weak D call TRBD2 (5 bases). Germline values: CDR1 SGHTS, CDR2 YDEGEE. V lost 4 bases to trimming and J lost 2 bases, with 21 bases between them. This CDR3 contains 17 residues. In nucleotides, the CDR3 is TGTGCCAGCAGCCCCGAGGAGGAACAGACAACACAAGAGACCCAGTACTTC. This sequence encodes CASSPEEEQTTQETQYF.

Written as DNA, the CDR3 is TGCAGCTGCAGGGTGGACTATGGCTACACCTTC. It is translated as CSCRVDYGYTF. The chain carries TRBV29-1 and TRBJ1-2; possible D gene TRBD1, 5 bases. CDR3 length: 11 residues. CDR1 SQVTM and CDR2 ANQGSEA come from the germline V gene. V was trimmed by 8 bases and J by 3 bases, leaving 10 bases between them.

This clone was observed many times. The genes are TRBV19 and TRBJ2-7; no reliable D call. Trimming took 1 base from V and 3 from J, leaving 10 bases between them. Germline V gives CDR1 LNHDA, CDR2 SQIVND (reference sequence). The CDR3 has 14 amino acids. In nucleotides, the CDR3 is TGTGCCAGTAGTATAGGTCACAGCCGCTACGAGCAGTACTTC. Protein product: CASSIGHSRYEQYF.

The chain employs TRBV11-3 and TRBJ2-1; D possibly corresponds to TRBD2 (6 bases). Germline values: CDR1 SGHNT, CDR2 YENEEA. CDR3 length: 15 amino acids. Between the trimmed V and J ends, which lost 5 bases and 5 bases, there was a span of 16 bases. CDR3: CASSLGVAEHNEQFF. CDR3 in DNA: TGTGCCAGCAGCCTCGGGGTAGCGGAACACAATGAGCAGTTCTTC.

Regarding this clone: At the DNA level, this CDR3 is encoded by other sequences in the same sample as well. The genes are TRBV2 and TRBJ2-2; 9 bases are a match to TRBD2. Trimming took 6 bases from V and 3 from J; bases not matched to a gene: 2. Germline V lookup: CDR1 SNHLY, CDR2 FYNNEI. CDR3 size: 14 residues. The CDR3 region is CASSRLADTGELFF. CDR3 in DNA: TGTGCCAGCAGCAGACTAGCGGACACCGGGGAGCTGTTTTTT.

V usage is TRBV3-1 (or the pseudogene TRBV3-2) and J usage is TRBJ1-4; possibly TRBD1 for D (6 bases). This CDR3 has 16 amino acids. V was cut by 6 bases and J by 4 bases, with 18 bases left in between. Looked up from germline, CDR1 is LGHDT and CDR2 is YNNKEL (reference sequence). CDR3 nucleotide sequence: TGTGCCAGCAGTCGAACCCTGGGACACTATAATGAAAAACTGTTTTTT. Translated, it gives CASSRTLGHYNEKLFF.

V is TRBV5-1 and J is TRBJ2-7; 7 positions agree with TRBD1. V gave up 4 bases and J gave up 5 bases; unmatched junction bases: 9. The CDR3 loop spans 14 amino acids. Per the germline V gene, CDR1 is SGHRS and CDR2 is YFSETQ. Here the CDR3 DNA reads TGCGCCAGCAGCCTGGACAGGCCTCCGGACGAGCAGTACTTC. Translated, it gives CASSLDRPPDEQYF. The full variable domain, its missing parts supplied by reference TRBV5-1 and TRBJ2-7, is KAGVTQTPRYLIKTRGQQVTLSCSPISGHRSVSWYQQTPGQGLQFLFEYFSETQRNKGNFPGRFSGRQFSNSRSEMNVSTLELGDSALYLCASSLDRPPDEQYFGPGTRLTVT.

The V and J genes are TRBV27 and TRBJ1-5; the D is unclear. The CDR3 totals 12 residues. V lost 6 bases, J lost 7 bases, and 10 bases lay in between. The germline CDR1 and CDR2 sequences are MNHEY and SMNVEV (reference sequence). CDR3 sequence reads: CASSTPGQPQHF. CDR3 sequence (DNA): TGTGCCAGCAGCACCCCTGGCCAGCCCCAGCATTTT.

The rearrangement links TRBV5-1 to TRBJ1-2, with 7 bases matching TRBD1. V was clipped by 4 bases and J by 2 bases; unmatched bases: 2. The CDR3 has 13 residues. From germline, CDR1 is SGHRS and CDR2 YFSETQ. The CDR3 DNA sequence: TGCGCCAGCAGCACGGGACAGAACTATGGCTACACCTTC. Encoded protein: CASSTGQNYGYTF.

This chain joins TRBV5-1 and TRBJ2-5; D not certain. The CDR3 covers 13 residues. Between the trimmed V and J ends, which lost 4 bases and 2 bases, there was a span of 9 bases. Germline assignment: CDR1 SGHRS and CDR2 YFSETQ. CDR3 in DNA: TGCGCCAGCAGCCGGAGCCCTCAAGAGACCCAGTACTTC. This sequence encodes CASSRSPQETQYF.

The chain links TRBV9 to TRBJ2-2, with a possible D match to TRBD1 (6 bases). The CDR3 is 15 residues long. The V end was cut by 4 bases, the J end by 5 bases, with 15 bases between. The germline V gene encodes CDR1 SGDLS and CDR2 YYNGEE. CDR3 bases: TGTGCCAGCAGCAGCAAGGCAGGGGATACCGGGGAGCTGTTTTTT. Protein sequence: CASSSKAGDTGELFF.

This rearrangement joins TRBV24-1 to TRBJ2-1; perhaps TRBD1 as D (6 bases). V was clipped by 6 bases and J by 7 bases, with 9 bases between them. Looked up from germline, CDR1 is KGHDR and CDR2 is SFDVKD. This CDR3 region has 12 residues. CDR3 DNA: TGTGCCACCAGTAGCAGGGGAAATGAGCAGTTCTTC. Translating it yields CATSSRGNEQFF.

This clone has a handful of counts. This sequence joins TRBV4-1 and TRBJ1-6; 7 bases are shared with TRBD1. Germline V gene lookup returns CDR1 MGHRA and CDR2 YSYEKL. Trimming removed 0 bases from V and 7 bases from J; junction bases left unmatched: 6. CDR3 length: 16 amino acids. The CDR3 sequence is CASSQDVRDRNSPLHF. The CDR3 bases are TGCGCCAGCAGCCAAGACGTCCGGGACAGAAATTCACCCCTCCACTTT.

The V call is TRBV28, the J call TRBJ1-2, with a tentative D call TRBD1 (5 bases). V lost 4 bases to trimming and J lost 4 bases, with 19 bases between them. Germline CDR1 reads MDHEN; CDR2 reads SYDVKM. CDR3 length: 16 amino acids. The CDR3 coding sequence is TGTGCCAGCAGTTGGAGGGAGGGACGGTTGGGCTATGGCTACACCTTC. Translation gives CASSWREGRLGYGYTF.

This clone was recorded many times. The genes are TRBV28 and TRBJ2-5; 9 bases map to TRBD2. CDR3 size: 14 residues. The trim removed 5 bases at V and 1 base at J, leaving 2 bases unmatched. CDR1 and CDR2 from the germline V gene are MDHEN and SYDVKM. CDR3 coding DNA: TGTGCCAGCAGTCCTAGCGGGATCCAAGAGACCCAGTACTTC. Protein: CASSPSGIQETQYF. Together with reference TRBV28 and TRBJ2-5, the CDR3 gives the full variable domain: DVKVTQSSRYLVKRTGEKVFLECVQDMDHENMFWYRQDPGLGLRLIYFSYDVKMKEKGDIPEGYSVSREKKERFSLILESASTNQTSMYLCASSPSGIQETQYFGPGTRLLVL.

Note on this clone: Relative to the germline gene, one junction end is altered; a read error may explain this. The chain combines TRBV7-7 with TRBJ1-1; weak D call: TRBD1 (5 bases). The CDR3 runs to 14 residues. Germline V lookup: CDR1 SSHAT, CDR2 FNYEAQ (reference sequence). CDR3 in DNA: TGTGCTAGCAGCCCGGGACTCGGGGTCCCTGAAGCTTTCTTT. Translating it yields CASSPGLGVPEAFF.